The sample holds a few counts of the clone carrying this TCR beta chain. Its cognate antigen is unknown. The germline V gene encodes CDR1 MNHEY and CDR2 SMNVEV (reference sequence). CDR3 length equals 14 residues. Losses at the gene ends were 4 bases for V and 5 bases for J; bases not matched to a gene: 5. This record belongs to a study of response to subunit inactivated influenza vaccine. General study results and limits: After each seasonal influenza vaccination, few new T cells are recruited, the authors suggested.

MiXCR, applied by TCRdb to the RT-PCR reads, yields one record per CDR3 protein. The data hold 600,000 to 850,000 distinct CDR3 sequences, with around 15% observed a single time. The sequences come from PBMCs from blood, collected 14 to 15 days before vaccination. V gene TRBV27 combines with J gene TRBJ1-2, with 9 bases lining up with TRBD1. This clonotype originated in a man aged 50 or older who received an inactivated influenza vaccine. The CDR3, as DNA: TGTGCCAGCAGTTCGACAGGGGGGTTTTATGGCTACACCTTC. This encodes CASSSTGGFYGYTF.